The 25 T cell receptor beta chains presented below share a single source sample, sequenced in a study of T-cell reconstitution after alpha-beta-depleted transplantation in children. Construction of the TCRbeta library involved unique molecular identifiers. Each CDR3 protein is one row after TCRdb ran MiXCR on the PCR reads. The data hold around 370,000 distinct CDR3 sequences, with 16% observed a single time. This specimen consisted of PBMCs, mostly from graft donor cells, obtained 360 days after TCRalphabeta/CD19-depleted stem cell transplant. The receptors here all came from a male patient aged 2 to 9 who had a stem cell transplant for acute lymphoblastic leukemia, so the T cells may come from the graft donor.

This clonotype was observed a few times. The V and J genes are TRBV11-2 and TRBJ2-1; 13 nucleotides match TRBD2. V lost 5 bases and J lost 1; bases outside the gene matches: 8. Per the germline V gene, CDR1 is SGHAT and CDR2 is FQNNGV. The CDR3 loop spans 18 amino acids. The CDR3 here is CASSTGLAGFDSYNEQFF. The CDR3 region has the DNA TGTGCCAGCAGCACGGGACTAGCGGGATTTGATTCCTACAATGAGCAGTTCTTC. Full variable domain (missing parts from reference TRBV11-2 and TRBJ2-1): EAGVAQSPRYKIIEKRQSVAFWCNPISGHATLYWYQQILGQGPKLLIQFQNNGVVDDSQLPKDRFSAERLKGVDSTLKIQPAKLEDSAVYLCASSTGLAGFDSYNEQFFGPGTRLTVL.

The chain carries TRBV28 and TRBJ2-7, with a tentative D call TRBD1 (8 bases). CDR3 length: 16 residues. The V gene's germline CDR1 is MDHEN and CDR2 SYDVKM. Deletions cut 6 bases from V and 3 bases from J, with 21 bases between. The CDR3 here is CASSSYQQGEGYEQYF. In DNA, the CDR3 is TGTGCCAGCAGCTCCTACCAACAGGGGGAGGGCTACGAGCAGTACTTC.

In this sample, this clonotype turned up a few times. The chain joins TRBV28 to TRBJ2-7, with D possibly being TRBD1 (5 bases). The germline gives CDR1 MDHEN, CDR2 SYDVKM. V dropped 8 bases and J dropped 4 bases, with 18 bases sitting between them. CDR3 length equals 14 residues. The CDR3 loop reads CASAGLRASYEQYF. The CDR3, as DNA: TGTGCCAGCGCAGGGCTCAGGGCCTCTTACGAGCAGTACTTC. Based on the CDR3 plus reference TRBV28 and TRBJ2-7, the full variable domain is DVKVTQSSRYLVKRTGEKVFLECVQDMDHENMFWYRQDPGLGLRLIYFSYDVKMKEKGDIPEGYSVSREKKERFSLILESASTNQTSMYLCASAGLRASYEQYFGPGTRLTVT.

This chain links TRBV12-3 or TRBV12-4 with TRBJ2-7; the match to TRBD1 covers 7 bases. The CDR3 runs to 17 residues. Trimming removed 3 bases from V and 2 bases from J; junction bases left unmatched: 13. The CDR3 sequence: CASSLGVLRGQAYEQYF. CDR3 coding DNA: TGTGCCAGCAGTTTGGGAGTGTTGAGGGGGCAGGCCTACGAGCAGTACTTC.

The chain links TRBV29-1 to TRBJ2-1; D remains unclear. The V end lost 5 bases, the J end lost 10 bases, and 27 bases lay between the germline ends. Germline V lookup: CDR1 SQVTM, CDR2 ANQGSEA. The CDR3 has 16 residues. DNA of the CDR3: TGCAGCGTTCATAGGACCCACGACCTTACCCGTAACGAGCAGTTCTTC. Its translation: CSVHRTHDLTRNEQFF.

Ten or more counts support this clonotype. The chain joins TRBV7-6 to TRBJ2-7; the D gene is possibly TRBD2 (6 bases). The CDR3 runs to 14 residues. V was shortened by 1 base and J by 3 bases, with 10 bases between the two germline ends. Germline loops: CDR1 SGHVS, CDR2 FNYEAQ. DNA of the CDR3: TGTGCCAGCAGCTTAGGCTCAGCGGGCTACGAGCAGTACTTC. It specifies CASSLGSAGYEQYF.

In its sample, this clonotype was seen a few times. The chain has TRBV7-8 and TRBJ2-1; TRBD2 matches 10 bases. With V trimmed by 0 bases and J by 0 bases, 5 bases remained unmatched. CDR3 length equals 18 residues. Germline V gene sequence: CDR1 SGHVS, CDR2 FQNEAQ. CDR3 protein: CASSLASGRSDSYNEQFF. The CDR3 DNA reads TGTGCCAGCAGCTTAGCTAGCGGGAGGTCCGACTCCTACAATGAGCAGTTCTTC.

The chain has TRBV7-9 and TRBJ2-7, with 11 bases aligning to TRBD1. The CDR3 is 15 amino acids. With V trimmed by 3 bases and J by 4 bases, 5 bases remained unmatched. Germline CDR1 reads SEHNR; CDR2 reads FQNEAQ (reference sequence). The chain's CDR3 is CASSFGQGARYEQYF. In nucleotides, the CDR3 is TGTGCCAGCAGCTTCGGACAGGGGGCAAGGTACGAGCAGTACTTC.

The rearrangement joins TRBV3-1 to TRBJ2-2, with no clear D. The V end was cut by 1 base, the J end by 5 bases, with 5 bases between. Germline lookup yields CDR1 LGHDT and CDR2 YNNKEL (reference sequence). This CDR3 has 13 residues. The CDR3: CASSQVQTGELFF. Written as DNA, the CDR3 is TGTGCCAGCAGCCAAGTACAGACCGGGGAGCTGTTTTTT.

This clonotype occurred many times. The rearrangement joins TRBV25-1 to TRBJ1-2, with 9 bases that match TRBD1. J gave up 6 bases and V 4 bases, and 6 bases lay outside the gene matches. The germline CDR1 and CDR2 sequences are MGHDK and SYGVNS. CDR3 size: 14 residues. CDR3 coding DNA: TGTGCCAGCAGTGTGACAGGGGGGAATAATGGCTACACCTTC. Translation: CASSVTGGNNGYTF.

The genes are TRBV28 and TRBJ2-3; 16 positions match TRBD2. The trim removed 6 bases at V and 4 bases at J, leaving 10 bases unmatched. The CDR3 sequence is 18 residues long. CDR1 is MDHEN and CDR2 is SYDVKM in the germline V gene. DNA for the CDR3: TGTGCCAGCAGGGAACCGGGACTAGCGGGAGGGCCCTCAGATACGCAGTATTTT. It yields the protein CASREPGLAGGPSDTQYF.

This chain links TRBV28 with TRBJ1-3; the D is unclear. The length of the CDR3 is 14 residues. V dropped 7 bases and J dropped 0 bases, with 10 bases sitting between them. CDR1 is MDHEN, CDR2 SYDVKM, per germline. CDR3: CASTRAGSGNTIYF. Written as DNA, the CDR3 is TGTGCCAGCACTCGGGCAGGCTCTGGAAACACCATATATTTT.

The CDR3 here is CASSVDGGIPNTQYF. CDR3 in DNA: TGTGCCAGCAGCGTAGATGGCGGTATCCCCAATACGCAGTATTTT. This chain uses TRBV9 with TRBJ2-3; D not resolved. CDR3 length equals 15 residues. The V end lost 0 bases, the J end lost 7 bases, and 15 bases lay between the germline ends. CDR1 SGDLS and CDR2 YYNGEE come from the germline V gene.

The chain links TRBV29-1 to TRBJ2-5; 9 bases align to TRBD2. This CDR3 is built from 14 residues. CDR1 SQVTM and CDR2 ANQGSEA come from the germline V gene. Trimming removed 6 bases from V and 7 bases from J; junction bases left unmatched: 12. This CDR3 reads CSVEGLARRGTQYF. CDR3 in DNA: TGCAGCGTCGAGGGACTAGCTAGGAGGGGGACCCAGTACTTC. Using reference TRBV29-1 and TRBJ2-5 for the parts outside the CDR3, the full variable domain is SAVISQKPSRDICQRGTSLTIQCQVDSQVTMMFWYRQQPGQSLTLIATANQGSEATYESGFVIDKFPISRPNLTFSTLTVSNMSPEDSSIYLCSVEGLARRGTQYFGPGTRLLVL.

The CDR3 DNA is TGTGCCAGCAGTCCCCTTCTAGCGGGAGTCTACGAGCAGTACTTC. It translates to CASSPLLAGVYEQYF. The chain uses TRBV11-2 and TRBJ2-7, with 10 bases that match TRBD2. From germline, CDR1 is SGHAT and CDR2 FQNNGV. The CDR3 extends over 15 amino acids. With V trimmed by 6 bases and J by 3 bases, 8 bases remained unmatched.

The rearrangement joins TRBV5-1 to TRBJ2-6; unclear D gene. Trimming cost V 3 bases and J 1 base, with 8 bases left between them. The CDR3 totals 15 residues. CDR1 and CDR2 (germline): SGHRS, YFSETQ. CDR3 residues: CASSSDPSGANVLTF. CDR3 sequence (DNA): TGCGCCAGCAGCTCTGATCCGTCTGGGGCCAACGTCCTGACTTTC. The full variable domain, completed using reference TRBV5-1 and TRBJ2-6, is KAGVTQTPRYLIKTRGQQVTLSCSPISGHRSVSWYQQTPGQGLQFLFEYFSETQRNKGNFPGRFSGRQFSNSRSEMNVSTLELGDSALYLCASSSDPSGANVLTFGAGSRLTVL.

The rearrangement joins TRBV27 to TRBJ2-5; TRBD1 matches at 7 bases. Unmatched junction bases numbered 6, after V lost 5 bases and J lost 6 bases. Germline V CDR1 and CDR2: MNHEY, SMNVEV (reference sequence). There are 13 residues in the CDR3. This CDR3 is CASSRTGRQTQYF. The CDR3 bases are TGTGCCAGCAGTAGGACAGGCCGGCAGACCCAGTACTTC.

The rearrangement uses TRBV6-1 and TRBJ2-1; D possibly corresponds to TRBD2 (6 bases). V lost 4 bases and J 3 bases, leaving 13 bases between the germline ends. From germline, CDR1 is MNHNS and CDR2 SASEGT. This CDR3 region has 15 residues. For the CDR3, the DNA is TGTGCCAGCAGTGCAGCGGGTGGGATCTACAATGAGCAGTTCTTC. Translation gives CASSAAGGIYNEQFF.

This clonotype was counted a few times. This chain connects TRBV6-2 or TRBV6-3 to TRBJ2-5, with D tentatively TRBD1 (6 bases). Germline-derived CDR1 and CDR2 are MNHEY and SVGEGT. V dropped 8 bases and J dropped 3 bases, with 19 bases sitting between them. This CDR3 region has 15 residues. The CDR3 loop reads CASSTGTSGKETQYF. CDR3 in DNA: TGTGCCAGCTCAACCGGGACATCGGGGAAAGAGACCCAGTACTTC.

The chain employs TRBV9 and TRBJ2-5; TRBD2 is a possible D gene (6 bases). The CDR3 covers 15 residues. V was pared by 4 bases and J by 4 bases, with 17 bases between. Germline V gene data show CDR1 as SGDLS and CDR2 as YYNGEE. The CDR3 reads CASSPGGAVRETQYF. CDR3 sequence (DNA): TGTGCCAGCAGCCCCGGCGGGGCAGTGAGAGAGACCCAGTACTTC.

This clonotype was detected a few times. The J gene is TRBJ2-3, the V gene TRBV25-1; D perhaps matches TRBD2 (6 bases). The ends were cut back, 1 base at V and 4 bases at J, with 15 bases in the middle. CDR1 and CDR2 from the germline V gene are MGHDK and SYGVNS. The CDR3 loop spans 16 amino acids. The CDR3: CASSEFVTSSSDTQYF. The CDR3 coding sequence is TGTGCCAGCAGTGAATTTGTGACTAGTTCGTCAGATACGCAGTATTTT.

The genes are TRBV20-1 and TRBJ2-4; D is unresolved. Trimming stripped 6 bases from V and 5 bases from J, with 14 bases between. Germline-derived CDR1 and CDR2 are DFQATT and SNEGSKA (reference sequence). The CDR3 is 13 residues long. CDR3 residues: CSAMGFRQNIQYF. CDR3 DNA sequence: TGCAGTGCCATGGGATTTCGGCAAAACATTCAGTACTTC.

This clonotype came up a few times. The rearrangement joins TRBV7-9 to TRBJ2-3; D is undetermined. Germline CDR1 SEHNR, CDR2 FQNEAQ (reference sequence). This CDR3 region has 11 residues. Trimming removed 8 bases at V and 2 bases at J, with 5 bases between. Written as DNA, the CDR3 is TGTGCCAGCGTCCCCACAGATACGCAGTATTTT. This translates into CASVPTDTQYF.

This clonotype was observed a handful of times. The chain joins TRBV12-3 or TRBV12-4 to TRBJ1-2; no clear D gene. The CDR3 is 15 amino acids. V shed 6 bases and J shed 2 bases, with 16 bases lying between them. The CDR3 loop reads CASSPSGEGNYGYTF. The CDR3 DNA is TGTGCCAGCAGCCCCTCAGGAGAGGGCAACTATGGCTACACCTTC.

The chain couples TRBV18 to TRBJ2-5; D unclear. This CDR3 comprises 13 residues. Between the trimmed V and J ends, which lost 4 bases and 2 bases, there was a span of 8 bases. Germline CDR1 is KGHSH and CDR2 is LQKENI. CDR3 nucleotides: TGTGCCAGCTCACGGAACAGACAAGAGACCCAGTACTTC. It specifies CASSRNRQETQYF.